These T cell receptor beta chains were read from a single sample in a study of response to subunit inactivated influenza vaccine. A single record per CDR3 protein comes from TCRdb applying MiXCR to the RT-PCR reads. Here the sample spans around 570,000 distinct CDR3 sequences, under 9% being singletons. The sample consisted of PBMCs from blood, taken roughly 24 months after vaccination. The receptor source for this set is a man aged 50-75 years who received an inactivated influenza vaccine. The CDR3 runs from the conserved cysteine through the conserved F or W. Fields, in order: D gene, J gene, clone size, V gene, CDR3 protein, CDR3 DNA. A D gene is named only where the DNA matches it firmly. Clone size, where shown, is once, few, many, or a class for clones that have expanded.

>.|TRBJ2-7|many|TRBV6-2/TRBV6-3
CASSYMRTASSYEQYF
TGTGCCAGCAGTTACATGAGGACAGCTAGCTCCTACGAGCAGTACTTC
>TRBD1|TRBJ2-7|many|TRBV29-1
CSARWGTAVSYEQYF
TGCAGCGCACGTTGGGGGACAGCGGTCTCCTACGAGCAGTACTTC
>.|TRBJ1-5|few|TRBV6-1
CASSGGVLMGQPQHF
TGTGCCAGCAGCGGGGGGGTCCTGATGGGTCAGCCCCAGCATTTT
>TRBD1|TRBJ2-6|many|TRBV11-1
CASSLNRDRAPGANVLTF
TGTGCCAGCAGCTTAAATCGGGACAGGGCTCCTGGGGCCAACGTCCTGACTTTC
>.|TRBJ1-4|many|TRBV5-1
CASSLATDRNEKLFF
TGCGCCAGCAGCTTGGCCACAGACAGGAATGAAAAACTGTTTTTT
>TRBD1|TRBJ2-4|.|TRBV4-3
CASSQAPTGTGNIQYF
TGCGCCAGCAGCCAAGCCCCTACAGGGACAGGAAACATTCAGTACTTC
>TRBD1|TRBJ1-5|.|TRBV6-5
CASSYWVRGQDQPQHF
TGTGCCAGCAGTTACTGGGTCAGGGGGCAGGATCAGCCCCAGCATTTT
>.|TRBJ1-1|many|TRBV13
CASSFYSKNTEAFF
TGTGCCAGCAGCTTCTATTCTAAGAACACTGAAGCTTTCTTT
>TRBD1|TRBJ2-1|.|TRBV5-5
CASSDRGGNEQFF
TGTGCCAGCAGTGACAGGGGTGGAAATGAGCAGTTCTTC
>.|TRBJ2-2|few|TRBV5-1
CASSLAMGLNTGELFF
TGCGCCAGCAGCTTGGCCATGGGGCTGAACACCGGGGAGCTGTTTTTT
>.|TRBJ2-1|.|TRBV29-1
CSVDRGGDEQFF
TGCAGCGTTGACAGGGGAGGGGATGAGCAGTTCTTC
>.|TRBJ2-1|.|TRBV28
CASSLFGGAENNEQFF
TGTGCCAGCAGTTTATTTGGGGGAGCTGAAAACAATGAGCAGTTCTTC
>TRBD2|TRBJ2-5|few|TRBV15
CATSSGLAGEDGETQYF
TGTGCCACCAGCAGTGGACTAGCGGGAGAGGACGGAGAGACCCAGTACTTC
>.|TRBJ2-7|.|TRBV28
CASSLSRKAYEQYF
TGTGCCAGCAGTTTATCCCGTAAGGCCTACGAGCAGTACTTC
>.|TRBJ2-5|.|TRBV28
CASSSPLIRETQYF
TGTGCCAGCAGTTCGCCTTTAATTCGAGAGACCCAGTACTTC